The sequence of this T cell receptor beta chain was determined in a study of PD-1 blockade in classical Hodgkin lymphoma. In the study overall: Patients were infused with nivolumab 3 mg/kg every 2 weeks.

Brentuximab vedotin exposure varied among the patients, all of whom had relapsed after autologous stem cell transplantation. Best responses were complete response, partial response or progressive disease. Study-level findings and limits: Underlying causes for the observed repertoire differences were not defined, possibly disease activity or prior therapy.

The repertoire was sequenced with immunoSEQ multiplex PCR; TCRdb's copy has only in-frame clones and lacks some. The sample has some 96,000 clones; about four fifths are singletons. Germline CDR1 MNHNY, CDR2 SVGAGI (reference sequence). The CDR3 loop spans 14 amino acids. V was pared by 6 bases and J by 5 bases, with 16 bases between. Comment on this clone: As yet, its antigen is unknown.

The clonotype was recovered from a human donor with classical Hodgkin lymphoma. V usage is TRBV6-6 and J usage is TRBJ1-1; no definite D call. Sequencing was performed on peripheral blood mononuclear cells (PBMCs), taken before the second cycle of nivolumab. CDR3 sequence: CASSQAVEGTEAFF. The CDR3 DNA reads TGTGCCAGCAGCCAGGCGGTTGAGGGAACTGAAGCTTTCTTT.